This T cell receptor beta chain was identified during a study of molecular identifiers for immune sequencing clone quantification. Study outcomes and limitations: Spiked Jurkat TCR RNA from one cell was reportedly detectable among some 930,000 naive cells. Under 1% of molecules in naive cells, but over 97% of effector molecules, belonged to clones above 20 RNA copies.

A remark on this clonotype: The antigen is unknown. A much larger clone is a single base away; this may be a read error.

Using a CD8+CD4-CCR7+CD45RA+ phenotype, naive CD8 T cells were sorted. Germline assignment: CDR1 SGHTA and CDR2 FQGTGA. This CDR3 region has 16 residues. A single record per CDR3 protein comes from TCRdb applying MiXCR to the PCR reads. In the table there are about 54,000 distinct CDR3 sequences, roughly a quarter of which are singletons. Sequencing was carried out using naive CD8+ T cells from blood, with Jurkat cell RNA spiked in. As to subset: FACS-sorted CD8+CD4-CCR7+CD45RA+ naive T cells. The J gene is TRBJ2-1, the V gene TRBV7-3, with 10 bases matching TRBD1. The TCR was taken from a human donor in good health. Some libraries in this study had Jurkat cell RNA spiked in. CDR3 sequence: CARSFRFGTGVNEQFF. The CDR3, as DNA: TGTGCCCGCAGCTTTAGGTTCGGGACAGGGGTCAATGAGCAGTTCTTC.